One T cell receptor beta chain is described in this entry. Researchers ran the PCR with 60 Vbeta and 13 Jbeta primers. The data were produced by immunoSEQ multiplex PCR, yet TCRdb's version contains in-frame clones alone and is incomplete. The table includes approximately 110,000 clones, 77% detected once. The trim removed 1 base at V and 6 bases at J, leaving 13 bases unmatched. CDR3 length: 17 amino acids. Germline CDR1 is MNHNS and CDR2 is SASEGT. The data stem from a study of cytomegalovirus exposure and HLA in healthy donors. The sequence derives from a woman aged 35 to 49 in good health and CMV-seropositive. The chain couples TRBV6-1 to TRBJ2-7; 9 positions match TRBD2. The sequencing input was PBMCs. The CDR3 DNA sequence: TGTGCCAGCAGTGAAGTCCTAGCGGGAACTAGTAAGGGCGAGCAGTACTTC. Its translation is CASSEVLAGTSKGEQYF.